The 7 T cell receptor beta chains reported below all come from one sample, sequenced in a study of PD-L1 blockade in urothelial cancer. The protocol was immunoSEQ multiplex PCR, while the TCRdb copy is restricted to in-frame clones and leaves out a portion. The table has about 88,000 clones, 90% seen once. The starting material was PBMCs, obtained around atezolizumab (anti-PD-L1) treatment. Source of these receptors: a man between 60 and 75 years old with urothelial cancer.

The rearrangement joins TRBV20-1 to TRBJ2-7, with D possibly being TRBD2 (5 bases). The CDR3 totals 11 residues. Germline-derived CDR1 and CDR2 are DFQATT and SNEGSKA (reference sequence). The CDR3 reads CSILSGNEQYF. CDR3 nucleotides: TGCAGCATCCTATCGGGGAACGAGCAGTACTTC.

The rearrangement links TRBV6-1 to TRBJ1-1, with no clear D. V shed 5 bases and J shed 8 bases, with 12 bases lying between them. Germline V CDR1 and CDR2: MNHNS, SASEGT. This CDR3 has 12 amino acids. This CDR3 is CASSLSESEAFF. The CDR3 DNA follows: TGTGCCAGCAGTCTAAGTGAGTCCGAAGCTTTCTTT.

The J gene is TRBJ2-5, the V gene TRBV5-6; TRBD1 matches 7 bases. Losses at the gene ends were 3 bases for V and 0 bases for J; bases not matched to a gene: 8. Germline V CDR1 and CDR2: SGHDT, YYEEEE. The CDR3 has 16 amino acids. The CDR3 sequence: CASSWGTEGDQETQYF. CDR3 nucleotides: TGTGCCAGCAGCTGGGGGACAGAAGGGGACCAAGAGACCCAGTACTTC.

The chain joins TRBV19 to TRBJ1-6; the match to TRBD1 covers 8 bases. CDR1 is LNHDA, CDR2 SQIVND, per germline (reference sequence). The CDR3 length is 14 residues. Trimming removed 4 bases from V and 10 bases from J; junction bases left unmatched: 6. In DNA, the CDR3 is TGTGCCAGTAGTAGAGGACAGGGAGGCTCACCCCTCCACTTT. Translating it yields CASSRGQGGSPLHF.

This clone was detected once. The V and J genes are TRBV27 and TRBJ1-2, with D possibly TRBD1 on 6 matching bases. The germline gives CDR1 MNHEY, CDR2 SMNVEV (reference sequence). Trimming took off 6 bases at V and 4 bases at J, with 18 bases between the two ends. This CDR3 is 15 amino acids long. This chain's CDR3 is CASRGTTKGIYGYTF. Here the CDR3 DNA reads TGTGCCAGCAGAGGGACAACCAAAGGCATCTATGGCTACACCTTC.

The V gene is TRBV9, the J gene TRBJ2-3, with TRBD2 identical over 12 bases. Germline V gene data show CDR1 as SGDLS and CDR2 as YYNGEE. Unmatched junction bases numbered 11, after V lost 3 bases and J lost 6 bases. The length of the CDR3 is 17 residues. This chain's CDR3 is CASSGTSGMGAADTQYF. For the CDR3, the DNA is TGTGCCAGCAGCGGGACTAGCGGGATGGGGGCGGCGGATACGCAGTATTTT.

The V gene is TRBV19, the J gene TRBJ2-1, with 8 bases aligning to TRBD1. This CDR3 has 15 residues. V trimming: 3 bases; J trimming: 4 bases; junction bases outside the gene matches: 5. CDR1 LNHDA and CDR2 SQIVND come from the germline V gene (reference sequence). The CDR3 coding sequence is TGTGCCAGTAGTATCCGGGACAGGAGTTACAATGAGCAGTTCTTC. It yields the protein CASSIRDRSYNEQFF.